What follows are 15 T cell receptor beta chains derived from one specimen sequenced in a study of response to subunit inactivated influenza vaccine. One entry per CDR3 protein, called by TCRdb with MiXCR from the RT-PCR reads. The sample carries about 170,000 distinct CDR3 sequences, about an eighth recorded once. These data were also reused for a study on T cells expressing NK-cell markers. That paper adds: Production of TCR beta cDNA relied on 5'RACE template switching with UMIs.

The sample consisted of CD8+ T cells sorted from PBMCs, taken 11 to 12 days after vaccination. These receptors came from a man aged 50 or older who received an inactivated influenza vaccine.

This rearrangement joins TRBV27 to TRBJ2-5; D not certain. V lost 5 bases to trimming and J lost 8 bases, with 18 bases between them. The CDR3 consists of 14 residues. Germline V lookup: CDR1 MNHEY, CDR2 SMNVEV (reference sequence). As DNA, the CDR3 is TGTGCCAGCAGTACCCAAGTGTATTCGGAAACCCAGTACTTC. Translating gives CASSTQVYSETQYF.

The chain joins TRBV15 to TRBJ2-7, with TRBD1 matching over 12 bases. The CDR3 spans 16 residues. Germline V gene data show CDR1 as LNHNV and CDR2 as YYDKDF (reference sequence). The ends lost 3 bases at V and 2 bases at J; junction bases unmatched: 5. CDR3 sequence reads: CATSRGQGAQAYEQYF. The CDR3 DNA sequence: TGTGCCACCAGCAGGGGACAGGGGGCCCAGGCCTACGAGCAGTACTTC.

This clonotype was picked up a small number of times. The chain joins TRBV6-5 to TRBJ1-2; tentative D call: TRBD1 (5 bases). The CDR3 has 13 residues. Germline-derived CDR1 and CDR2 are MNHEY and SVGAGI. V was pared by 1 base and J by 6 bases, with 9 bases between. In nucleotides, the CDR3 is TGTGCCAGCAGTTACTTTCAGGGTGATGGCTACACCTTC. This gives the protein CASSYFQGDGYTF.

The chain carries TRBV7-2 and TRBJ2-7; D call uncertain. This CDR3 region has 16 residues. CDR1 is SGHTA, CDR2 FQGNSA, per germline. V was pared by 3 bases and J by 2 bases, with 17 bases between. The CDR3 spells CASSFGFRTATYEQYF. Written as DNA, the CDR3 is TGTGCCAGCAGCTTTGGGTTCCGAACAGCTACCTACGAGCAGTACTTC.

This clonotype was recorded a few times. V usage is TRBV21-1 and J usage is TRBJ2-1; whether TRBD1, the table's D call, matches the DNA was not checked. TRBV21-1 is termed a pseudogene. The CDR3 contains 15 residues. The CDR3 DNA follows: TGTGCCAGCAGCATGATGGGACAGGGCAACAATGAGCAGTTCTTC. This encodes CASSMMGQGNNEQFF.

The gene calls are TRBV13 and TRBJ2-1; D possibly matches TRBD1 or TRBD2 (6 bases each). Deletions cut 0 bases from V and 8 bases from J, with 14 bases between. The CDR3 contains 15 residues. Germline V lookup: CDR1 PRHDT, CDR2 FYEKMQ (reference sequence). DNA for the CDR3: TGTGCCAGCAGCTTAGGCCGGGGGCGCCGGGATGAGCAGTTCTTC. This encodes CASSLGRGRRDEQFF.

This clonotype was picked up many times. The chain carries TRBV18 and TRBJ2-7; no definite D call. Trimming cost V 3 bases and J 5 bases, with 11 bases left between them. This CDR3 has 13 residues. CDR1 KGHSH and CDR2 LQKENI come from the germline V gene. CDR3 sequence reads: CASSPHPTDEQYF. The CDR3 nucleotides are TGTGCCAGCTCACCGCACCCGACTGACGAGCAGTACTTC. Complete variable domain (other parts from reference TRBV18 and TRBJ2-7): NAGVMQNPRHLVRRRGQEARLRCSPMKGHSHVYWYRQLPEEGLKFMVYLQKENIIDESGMPKERFSAEFPKEGPSILRIQQVVRGDSAAYFCASSPHPTDEQYFGPGTRLTVT.

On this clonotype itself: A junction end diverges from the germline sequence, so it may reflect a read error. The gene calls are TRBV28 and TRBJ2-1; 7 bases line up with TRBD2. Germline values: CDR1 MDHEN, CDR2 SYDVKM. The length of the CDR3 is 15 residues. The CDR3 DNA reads TGTGCCAGCACTTTAGCGGGTAGCTCCTACAATGAGCAGTTCTTC. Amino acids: CASTLAGSSYNEQFF.

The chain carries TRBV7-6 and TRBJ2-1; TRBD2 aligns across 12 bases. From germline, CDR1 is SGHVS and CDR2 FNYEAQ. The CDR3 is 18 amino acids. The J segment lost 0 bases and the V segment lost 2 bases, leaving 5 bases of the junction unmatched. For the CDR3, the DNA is TGTGCCAGCAGCTTACTAGCGGGGGGGGTTGTCTCCTACAATGAGCAGTTCTTC. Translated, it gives CASSLLAGGVVSYNEQFF.

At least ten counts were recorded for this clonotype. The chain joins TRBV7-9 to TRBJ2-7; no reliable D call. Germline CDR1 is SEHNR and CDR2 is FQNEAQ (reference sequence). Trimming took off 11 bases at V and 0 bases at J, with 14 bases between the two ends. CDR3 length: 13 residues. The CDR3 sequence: CAGVGFSSYEQYF. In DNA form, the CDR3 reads TGTGCCGGCGTAGGTTTTAGCTCCTACGAGCAGTACTTC.

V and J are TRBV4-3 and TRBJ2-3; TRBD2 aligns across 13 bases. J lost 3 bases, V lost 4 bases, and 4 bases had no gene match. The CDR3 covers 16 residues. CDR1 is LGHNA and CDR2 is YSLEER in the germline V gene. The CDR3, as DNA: TGCGCCAGCAGCCTTGGACTAGCGGGGGAAACAGATACGCAGTATTTT. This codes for CASSLGLAGETDTQYF.

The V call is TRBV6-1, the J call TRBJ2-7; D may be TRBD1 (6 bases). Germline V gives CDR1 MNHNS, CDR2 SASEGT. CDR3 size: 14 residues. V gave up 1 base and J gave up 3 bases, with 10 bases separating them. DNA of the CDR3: TGTGCCAGCAGTGAAGTGGGGGCAAGCTACGAGCAGTACTTC. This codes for CASSEVGASYEQYF.

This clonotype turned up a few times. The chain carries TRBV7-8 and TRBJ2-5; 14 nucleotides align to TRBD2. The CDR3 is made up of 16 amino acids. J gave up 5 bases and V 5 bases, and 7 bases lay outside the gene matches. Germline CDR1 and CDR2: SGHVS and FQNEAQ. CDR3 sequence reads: CASSMTSGGAYETQYF. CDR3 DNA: TGTGCCAGCAGCATGACTAGCGGGGGGGCCTATGAGACCCAGTACTTC.

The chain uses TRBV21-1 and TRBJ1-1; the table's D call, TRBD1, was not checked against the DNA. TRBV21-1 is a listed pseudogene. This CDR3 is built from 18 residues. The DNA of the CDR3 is TGTGCCAGCAGCAAAGTTCCCAGAGACAGGGGGTGTTTCACTGAAGCTTTCTTT. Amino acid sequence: CASSKVPRDRGCFTEAFF.

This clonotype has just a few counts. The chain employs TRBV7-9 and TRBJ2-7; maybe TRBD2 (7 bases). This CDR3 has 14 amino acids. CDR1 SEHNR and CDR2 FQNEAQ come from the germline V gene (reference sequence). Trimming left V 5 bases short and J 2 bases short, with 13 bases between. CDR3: CASSRGGYAYEQYF. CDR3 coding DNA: TGTGCCAGCAGCAGGGGGGGGTACGCCTACGAGCAGTACTTC. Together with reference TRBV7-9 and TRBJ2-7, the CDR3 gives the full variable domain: DTGVSQNPRHKITKRGQNVTFRCDPISEHNRLYWYRQTLGQGPEFLTYFQNEAQLEKSRLLSDRFSAERPKGSFSTLEIQRTEQGDSAMYLCASSRGGYAYEQYFGPGTRLTVT.